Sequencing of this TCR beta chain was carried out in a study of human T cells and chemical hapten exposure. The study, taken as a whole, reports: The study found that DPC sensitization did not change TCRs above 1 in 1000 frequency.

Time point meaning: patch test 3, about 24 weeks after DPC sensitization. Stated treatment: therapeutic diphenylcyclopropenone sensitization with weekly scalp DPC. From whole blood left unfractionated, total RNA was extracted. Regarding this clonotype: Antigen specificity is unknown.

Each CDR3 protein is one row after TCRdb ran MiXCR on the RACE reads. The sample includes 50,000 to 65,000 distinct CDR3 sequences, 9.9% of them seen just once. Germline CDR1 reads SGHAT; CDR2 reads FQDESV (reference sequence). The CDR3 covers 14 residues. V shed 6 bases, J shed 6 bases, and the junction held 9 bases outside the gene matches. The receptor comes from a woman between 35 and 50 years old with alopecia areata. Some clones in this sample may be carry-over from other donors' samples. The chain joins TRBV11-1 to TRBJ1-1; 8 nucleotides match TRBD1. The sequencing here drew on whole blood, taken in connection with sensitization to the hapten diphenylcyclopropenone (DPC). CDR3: CASRKSTGVAEAFF. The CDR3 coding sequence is TGTGCCAGCAGAAAATCGACAGGGGTGGCTGAAGCTTTCTTT.